The rows below give T cell receptor beta chains drawn from one sample of a study of T cell responses to AZD1222 COVID-19 vaccine. Sequencing used immunoSEQ multiplex PCR; TCRdb keeps in-frame clones, though not all of them. The sample yields 70,000 to 95,000 clones, approximately 89% seen once. Sequencing used peripheral blood, obtained on day 0 of MenACWY control vaccination. Receptors originate from an adult in good health. CDR3s include the opening cysteine and the closing phenylalanine or tryptophan. The order of the fields is J gene, D gene, clone size, V gene, CDR3 protein, CDR3 DNA. A D gene is named only where the DNA matches it firmly. Only part of the rows carry a size: once, few, many, or a class if the clone is expanded.

j_gene: TRBJ2-3
d_gene: -
abundance: -
v_gene: TRBV5-1
CDR3aa: CASSLRLSPGDTQYF
CDR3nt: TGCGCCAGCAGCTTGCGGCTTTCCCCGGGGGATACGCAGTATTTT

j_gene: TRBJ1-1
d_gene: TRBD1
abundance: -
v_gene: TRBV6-5
CDR3aa: CASSQPGQGTEAFF
CDR3nt: TGTGCCAGCAGCCAGCCGGGACAGGGCACTGAAGCTTTCTTT

j_gene: TRBJ2-1
d_gene: TRBD2
abundance: -
v_gene: TRBV19
CDR3aa: CATVGGGYNEQFF
CDR3nt: TGTGCCACAGTCGGCGGGGGGTACAATGAGCAGTTCTTC

j_gene: TRBJ2-1
d_gene: TRBD2
abundance: -
v_gene: TRBV29-1
CDR3aa: CSVAAGGRDEQFF
CDR3nt: TGCAGCGTTGCGGCGGGGGGCAGGGATGAGCAGTTCTTC

j_gene: TRBJ2-2
d_gene: TRBD1
abundance: -
v_gene: TRBV9
CDR3aa: CASSVEWTGPRSTGELFF
CDR3nt: TGTGCCAGCAGCGTAGAGTGGACAGGTCCCCGAAGCACCGGGGAGCTGTTTTTT

j_gene: TRBJ1-2
d_gene: -
abundance: -
v_gene: TRBV12-3/TRBV12-4
CDR3aa: CASSLSRAYGYTF
CDR3nt: TGTGCCAGCAGTTTAAGCAGGGCCTATGGCTACACCTTC

j_gene: TRBJ2-5
d_gene: TRBD1
abundance: -
v_gene: TRBV6-5
CDR3aa: CASSYGTGAGETQYF
CDR3nt: TGTGCCAGCAGTTACGGGACAGGGGCAGGGGAGACCCAGTACTTC

j_gene: TRBJ2-5
d_gene: TRBD2
abundance: -
v_gene: TRBV19
CDR3aa: CASRTSGEKKETQYF
CDR3nt: TGTGCCAGCAGGACTAGCGGGGAGAAAAAAGAGACCCAGTACTTC

j_gene: TRBJ2-1
d_gene: TRBD2
abundance: once
v_gene: TRBV4-1
CDR3aa: CASSQEYPGLAGGANEQFF
CDR3nt: TGCGCCAGCAGCCAAGAATACCCGGGACTAGCGGGGGGGGCCAATGAGCAGTTCTTC

j_gene: TRBJ1-6
d_gene: -
abundance: -
v_gene: TRBV2
CDR3aa: CASSTQGGIWSPLHF
CDR3nt: TGTGCCAGCAGTACACAGGGTGGAATATGGTCACCCCTCCACTTT

j_gene: TRBJ2-3
d_gene: -
abundance: -
v_gene: TRBV7-9
CDR3aa: CASSLGSQIITDTQYF
CDR3nt: TGTGCCAGCAGCTTGGGCAGCCAGATAATTACAGATACGCAGTATTTT

j_gene: TRBJ1-2
d_gene: TRBD1
abundance: -
v_gene: TRBV6-5
CDR3aa: CASTQGARGYTF
CDR3nt: TGTGCCAGCACTCAGGGGGCGCGCGGCTACACCTTC

j_gene: TRBJ1-2
d_gene: TRBD1
abundance: once
v_gene: TRBV7-9
CDR3aa: CASSSQGNGYTF
CDR3nt: TGTGCCAGCAGCTCACAGGGGAATGGCTACACCTTC

j_gene: TRBJ2-1
d_gene: TRBD2
abundance: once
v_gene: TRBV6-5
CDR3aa: CASRLTGGWEQFF
CDR3nt: TGTGCCAGCAGGCTCACGGGGGGATGGGAGCAGTTCTTC

j_gene: TRBJ1-5
d_gene: -
abundance: -
v_gene: TRBV30
CDR3aa: CAGGYTDMGNQPQHF
CDR3nt: TGTGCGGGGGGATATACTGATATGGGCAATCAGCCCCAGCATTTT

j_gene: TRBJ2-7
d_gene: -
abundance: -
v_gene: TRBV5-5
CDR3aa: CASSLEGLFYEQYF
CDR3nt: TGTGCCAGCAGCTTGGAGGGGCTCTTCTACGAGCAGTACTTC

j_gene: TRBJ1-2
d_gene: -
abundance: -
v_gene: TRBV9
CDR3aa: CASSAGEEGLRDGYTF
CDR3nt: TGTGCCAGCAGCGCCGGGGAGGAGGGCTTGAGAGATGGCTACACCTTC

j_gene: TRBJ1-2
d_gene: TRBD1
abundance: few
v_gene: TRBV28
CDR3aa: CASSLTGDYGYTF
CDR3nt: TGTGCCAGCAGTCTGACAGGGGATTATGGCTACACCTTC